The rows below give T cell receptor beta chains drawn from one sample of a study of T cells in Graves' hyperthyroidism and ophthalmopathy. TCRdb processed the multiplex PCR reads anew with MiXCR; each CDR3 protein has one entry. The table shows around 280,000 distinct CDR3 sequences, with roughly an eighth occurring only once. Sequenced material: blood. All receptors derive from a woman aged 40-49 years with Graves' hyperthyroidism. CDR3s include the opening cysteine and the closing phenylalanine or tryptophan. Fields, in order: V gene, J gene, CDR3 protein.

>TRBV6-1|TRBJ2-1
CASSEDYGYYNEQFF
>TRBV12-3/TRBV12-4|TRBJ2-3
CASSPWDFTDTQYF
>TRBV20-1|TRBJ2-3
CSARAGTSGTDTQYF
>TRBV9|TRBJ2-2
CASSARSGATTGELFF
>TRBV20-1|TRBJ2-3
CSARRLPGTDTQYF
>TRBV2|TRBJ1-1
CASSQPRGVDIYTMNCEAFF
>TRBV10-3|TRBJ1-2
CAINRVASEGYTF
>TRBV25-1|TRBJ1-4
CASTHSLGANEKLFF
>TRBV27|TRBJ2-7
CASAPGDVYEQYF
>TRBV3-1|TRBJ2-1
CASSWTSGTNEQFF
>TRBV9|TRBJ2-1
CASSVGSGIGNEQFF
>TRBV2|TRBJ2-2
CASGTGSYTGELFF
>TRBV15|TRBJ2-1
CATSTPGLAPRDEQFF
>TRBV12-3/TRBV12-4|TRBJ2-7
CASSLSSGYEQYF
>TRBV29-1|TRBJ2-1
CSVQSEASGRGKFF
>TRBV30|TRBJ1-5
CAWGAGKGLIQPQHF
>TRBV20-1|TRBJ2-1
CSARVGLAGGPSSYNEQFF
>TRBV20-1|TRBJ2-3
CSAAVLAGGSDTQYF
>TRBV19|TRBJ2-7
CASSASSGGYEQYF
>TRBV6-1|TRBJ2-7
CAATEALGLEQYF
>TRBV6-5|TRBJ1-2
CASSYRPGTNYGYTF
>TRBV7-9|TRBJ2-7
CASSLERDTTYEQYF
>TRBV5-8|TRBJ2-1
CASSLGSGGLDEQFF
>TRBV12-3/TRBV12-4|TRBJ1-1
CASSPETGGARNTEAFF
>TRBV11-2|TRBJ2-2
CASSRPGLAGGVFTGELFF
>TRBV28|TRBJ2-1
CASTGLVYNEQFF
>TRBV28|TRBJ1-5
CASRRAGQGVGQPQHF
>TRBV2|TRBJ2-1
CASTGRPVAQFF
>TRBV19|TRBJ2-1
CASKGFGTSGHEQFF
>TRBV20-1|TRBJ2-1
CSASPGGNEQFF
>TRBV20-1|TRBJ2-2
CSAKREYDTGELFF
>TRBV6-1|TRBJ2-7
CASTSGLGPGNEQYF
>TRBV11-2|TRBJ2-2
CASSPASTGELFF
>TRBV20-1|TRBJ2-3
CSAHSPLAGGGDTQYF
>TRBV11-2|TRBJ1-6
CASSRSREPNRSPLHF
>TRBV9|TRBJ2-1
CASSVGASGRGGNEQFF
>TRBV10-2|TRBJ2-7
CASSEWYEQYF
>TRBV19|TRBJ1-4
CASSIDREEKLFF
>TRBV3-1|TRBJ2-7
CASSQAGASYEQYF
>TRBV3-1|TRBJ1-5
CASSRSGGGTAQHF
>TRBV6-1|TRBJ1-5
CASSTQGAEQPQHF
>TRBV2|TRBJ1-1
CASRENTEAFF
>TRBV29-1|TRBJ1-2
CSVSTTGSRDYGYTF